What follows is one TCR beta chain and its context. Its antigen is undetermined. This entry comes from a study of cytomegalovirus exposure and HLA in healthy donors. Findings and limits, study-wide: Analyzed later, most CMV-associated TCR beta chains appeared HLA-restricted. In a later analysis, an Asian-associated ancestry cluster reportedly showed fewer N-insertions than the roughly 690-donor mean.

The PCR used 60 Vbeta and 13 Jbeta primers. The data were produced by immunoSEQ multiplex PCR, yet TCRdb's version contains in-frame clones alone and is incomplete. This table holds about 92,000 clones, roughly 80% found once. Looked up from germline, CDR1 is MGHDK and CDR2 is SYGVNS. This CDR3 spans 14 amino acids. Between the trimmed V and J ends, which lost 4 bases and 4 bases, there was a span of 13 bases. This sequence originates from a man aged 45-65 years in good health and CMV-seropositive. The chain is built from TRBV25-1 and TRBJ1-1; tentative D call: TRBD1 (5 bases). Source material: PBMCs. CDR3 nucleotides: TGTGCCAGCAGTGGGGGAGGGGCGATCACTGAAGCTTTCTTT. As protein: CASSGGGAITEAFF.